This TCR beta chain stems from a study of T cell changes during pregnancy in multiple sclerosis. TCRdb's copy holds only in-frame clones and misses some; the assay was immunoSEQ multiplex PCR. The sample holds some 49,000 clones, 75% to 95% seen once. The CDR3 contains 14 residues. From germline, CDR1 is MNHEY and CDR2 SMNVEV (reference sequence). Trimming removed 4 bases at V and 4 bases at J, with 14 bases between. The chain couples TRBV27 to TRBJ2-7; D possibly corresponds to TRBD1 (5 bases). This clonotype was sampled from a female donor with multiple sclerosis, enrolled in a pregnancy study. The sequenced sample was CD8+ T cells from peripheral blood mononuclear cells, obtained in the second trimester of pregnancy. The CDR3 here is CASSWTSTDYEQYF. CDR3 sequence (DNA): TGTGCCAGCAGTTGGACCTCGACAGATTACGAGCAGTACTTC.